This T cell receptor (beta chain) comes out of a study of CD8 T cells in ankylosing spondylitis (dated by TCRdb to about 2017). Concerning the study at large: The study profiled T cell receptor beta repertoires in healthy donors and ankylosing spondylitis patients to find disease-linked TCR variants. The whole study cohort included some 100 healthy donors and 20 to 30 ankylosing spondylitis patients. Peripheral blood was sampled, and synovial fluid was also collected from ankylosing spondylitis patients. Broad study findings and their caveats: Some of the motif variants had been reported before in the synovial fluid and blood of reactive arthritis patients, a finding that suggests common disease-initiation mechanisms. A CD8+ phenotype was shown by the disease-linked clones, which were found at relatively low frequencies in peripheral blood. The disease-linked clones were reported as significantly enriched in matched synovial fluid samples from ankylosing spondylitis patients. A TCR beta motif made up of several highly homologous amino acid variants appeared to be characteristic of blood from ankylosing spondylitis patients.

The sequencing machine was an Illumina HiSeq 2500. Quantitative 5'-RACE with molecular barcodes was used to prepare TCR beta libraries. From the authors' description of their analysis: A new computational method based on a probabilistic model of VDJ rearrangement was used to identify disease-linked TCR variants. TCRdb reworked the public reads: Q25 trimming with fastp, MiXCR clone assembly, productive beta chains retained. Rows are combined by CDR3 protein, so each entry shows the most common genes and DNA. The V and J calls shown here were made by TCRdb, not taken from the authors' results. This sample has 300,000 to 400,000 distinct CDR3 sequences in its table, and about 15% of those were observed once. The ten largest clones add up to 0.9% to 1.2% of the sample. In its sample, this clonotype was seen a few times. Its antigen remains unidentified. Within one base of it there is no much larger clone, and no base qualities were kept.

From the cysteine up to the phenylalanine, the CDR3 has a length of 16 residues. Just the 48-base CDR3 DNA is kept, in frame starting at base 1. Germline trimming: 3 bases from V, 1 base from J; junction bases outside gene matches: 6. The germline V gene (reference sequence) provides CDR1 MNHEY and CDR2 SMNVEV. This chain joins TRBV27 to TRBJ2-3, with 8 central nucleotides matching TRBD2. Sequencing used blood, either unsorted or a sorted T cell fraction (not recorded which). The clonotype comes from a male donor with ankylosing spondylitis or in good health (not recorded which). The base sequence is TGTGCCAGCAGTTTTGATAGCGGGACCGGCACAGATACGCAGTATTTT. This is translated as CASSFDSGTGTDTQYF.